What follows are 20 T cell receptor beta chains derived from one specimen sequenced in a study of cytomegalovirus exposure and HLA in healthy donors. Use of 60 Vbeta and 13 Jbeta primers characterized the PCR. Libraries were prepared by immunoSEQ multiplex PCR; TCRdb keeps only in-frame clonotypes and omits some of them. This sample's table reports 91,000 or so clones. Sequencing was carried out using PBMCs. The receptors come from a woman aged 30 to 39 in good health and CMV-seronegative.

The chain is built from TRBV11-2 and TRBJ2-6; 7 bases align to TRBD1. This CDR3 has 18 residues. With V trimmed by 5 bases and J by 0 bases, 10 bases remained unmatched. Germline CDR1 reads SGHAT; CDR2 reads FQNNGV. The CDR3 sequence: CASSGRTGLNSGANVLTF. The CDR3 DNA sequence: TGTGCCAGCAGCGGACGGACAGGCCTAAACTCTGGGGCCAACGTCCTGACTTTC.

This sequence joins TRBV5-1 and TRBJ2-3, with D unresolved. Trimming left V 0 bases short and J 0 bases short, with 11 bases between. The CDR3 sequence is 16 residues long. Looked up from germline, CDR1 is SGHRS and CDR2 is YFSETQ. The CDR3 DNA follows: TGCGCCAGCAGCTTGGATGCAGTCCCCAGCACAGATACGCAGTATTTT. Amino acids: CASSLDAVPSTDTQYF.

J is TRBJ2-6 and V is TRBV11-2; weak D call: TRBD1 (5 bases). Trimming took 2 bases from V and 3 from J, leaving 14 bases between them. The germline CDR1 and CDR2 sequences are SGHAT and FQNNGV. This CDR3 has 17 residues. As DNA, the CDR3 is TGTGCCAGCAGCTTAATGGGGCTTAGGTATGGGGCCAACGTCCTGACTTTC. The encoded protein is CASSLMGLRYGANVLTF.

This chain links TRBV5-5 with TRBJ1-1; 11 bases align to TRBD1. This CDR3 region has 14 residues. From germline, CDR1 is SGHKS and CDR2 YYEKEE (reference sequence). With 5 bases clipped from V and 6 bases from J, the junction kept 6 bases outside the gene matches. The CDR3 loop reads CASRRTGGASEAFF. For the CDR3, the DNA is TGTGCCAGCAGAAGGACAGGGGGCGCGTCTGAAGCTTTCTTT.

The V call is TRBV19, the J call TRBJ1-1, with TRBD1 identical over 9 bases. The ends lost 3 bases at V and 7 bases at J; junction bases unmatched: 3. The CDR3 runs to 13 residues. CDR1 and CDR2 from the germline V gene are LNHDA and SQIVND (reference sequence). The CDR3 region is CASSIGQGSEAFF. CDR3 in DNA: TGTGCCAGTAGTATTGGACAGGGGAGTGAAGCTTTCTTT.

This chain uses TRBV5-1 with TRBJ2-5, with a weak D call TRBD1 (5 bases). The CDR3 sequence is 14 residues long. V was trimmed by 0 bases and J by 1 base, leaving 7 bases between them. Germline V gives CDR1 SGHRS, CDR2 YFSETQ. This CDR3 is CASSLGQLQETQYF. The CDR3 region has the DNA TGCGCCAGCAGCTTGGGACAGCTCCAAGAGACCCAGTACTTC.

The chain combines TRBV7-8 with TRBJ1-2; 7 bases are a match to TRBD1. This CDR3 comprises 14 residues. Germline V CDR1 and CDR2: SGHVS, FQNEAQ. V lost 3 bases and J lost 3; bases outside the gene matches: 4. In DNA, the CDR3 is TGTGCCAGCAGCTTGGGGACAGATTACTATGGCTACACCTTC. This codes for CASSLGTDYYGYTF. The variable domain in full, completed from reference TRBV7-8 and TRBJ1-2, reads GAGVSQSPRYKVAKRGQDVALRCDPISGHVSLFWYQQALGQGPEFLTYFQNEAQLDKSGLPSDRFFAERPEGSVSTLKIQRTQQEDSAVYLCASSLGTDYYGYTFGSGTRLTVV.

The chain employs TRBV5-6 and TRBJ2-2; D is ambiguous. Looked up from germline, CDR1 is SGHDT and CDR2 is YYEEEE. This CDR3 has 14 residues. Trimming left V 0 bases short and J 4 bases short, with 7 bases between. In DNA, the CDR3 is TGTGCCAGCAGCTTGGGTTCTACCACCGGGGAGCTGTTTTTT. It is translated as CASSLGSTTGELFF.

Here the CDR3 DNA reads TGTGCCAGCAGCCGGGGGACTAGCGGGAGAGAGACCCAGTACTTC. Protein sequence: CASSRGTSGRETQYF. The chain joins TRBV14 to TRBJ2-5, with TRBD2 matching over 14 bases. V lost 4 bases to trimming and J lost 4 bases; unmatched junction nucleotides: 2. Germline loops: CDR1 SGHDN, CDR2 FVKESK. This CDR3 spans 15 amino acids.

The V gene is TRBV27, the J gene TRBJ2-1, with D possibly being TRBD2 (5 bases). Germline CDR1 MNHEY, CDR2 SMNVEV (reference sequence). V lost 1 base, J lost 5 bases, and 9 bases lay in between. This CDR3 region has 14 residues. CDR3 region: CASSLLPRDNEQFF. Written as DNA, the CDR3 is TGTGCCAGCAGTTTATTGCCGAGGGACAATGAGCAGTTCTTC.

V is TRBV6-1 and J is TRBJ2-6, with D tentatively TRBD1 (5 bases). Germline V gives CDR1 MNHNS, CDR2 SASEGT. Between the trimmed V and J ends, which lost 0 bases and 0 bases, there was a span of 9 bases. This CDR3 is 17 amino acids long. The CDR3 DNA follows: TGTGCCAGCAGTGAAGCCCCCAGGGCCTCTGGGGCCAACGTCCTGACTTTC. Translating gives CASSEAPRASGANVLTF.

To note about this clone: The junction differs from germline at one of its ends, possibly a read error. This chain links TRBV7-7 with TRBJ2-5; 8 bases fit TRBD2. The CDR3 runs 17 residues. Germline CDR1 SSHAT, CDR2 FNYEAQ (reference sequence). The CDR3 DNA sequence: TGTGCTAGCAGTTACACCCCAAGCGGGGGTACGCAAGAGACCCAGTACTTC. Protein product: CASSYTPSGGTQETQYF.

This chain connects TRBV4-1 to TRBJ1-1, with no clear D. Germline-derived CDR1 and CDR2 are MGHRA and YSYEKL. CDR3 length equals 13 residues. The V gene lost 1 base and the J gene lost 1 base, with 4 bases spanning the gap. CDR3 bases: TGCGCCAGCAGCCAAGTAGCGAACACTGAAGCTTTCTTT. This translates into CASSQVANTEAFF.

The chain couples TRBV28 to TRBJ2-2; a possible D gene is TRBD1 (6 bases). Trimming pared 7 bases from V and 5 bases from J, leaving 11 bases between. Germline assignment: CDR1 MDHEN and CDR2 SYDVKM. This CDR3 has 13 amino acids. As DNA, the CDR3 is TGTGCCAGCACGTACAGGGTAACCGGGGAGCTGTTTTTT. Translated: CASTYRVTGELFF.

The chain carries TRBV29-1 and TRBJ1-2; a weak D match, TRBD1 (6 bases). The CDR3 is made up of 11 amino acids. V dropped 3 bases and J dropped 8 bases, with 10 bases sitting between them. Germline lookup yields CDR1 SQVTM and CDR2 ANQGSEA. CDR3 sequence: CSVDGRGGYTF. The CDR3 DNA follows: TGCAGCGTTGACGGCAGGGGAGGCTACACCTTC.

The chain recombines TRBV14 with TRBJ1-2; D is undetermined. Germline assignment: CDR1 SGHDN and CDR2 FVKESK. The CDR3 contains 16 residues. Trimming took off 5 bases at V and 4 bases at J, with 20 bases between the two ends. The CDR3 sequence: CASSEQAAGSGYGYTF. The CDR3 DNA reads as TGTGCCAGCAGCGAACAAGCCGCGGGCTCCGGCTATGGCTACACCTTC.

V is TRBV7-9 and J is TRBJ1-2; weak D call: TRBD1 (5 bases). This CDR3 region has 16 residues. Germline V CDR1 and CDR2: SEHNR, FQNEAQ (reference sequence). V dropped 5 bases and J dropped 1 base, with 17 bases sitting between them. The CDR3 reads CASSPKGGAHNYGYTF. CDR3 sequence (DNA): TGTGCCAGCAGCCCCAAGGGCGGGGCTCATAACTATGGCTACACCTTC.

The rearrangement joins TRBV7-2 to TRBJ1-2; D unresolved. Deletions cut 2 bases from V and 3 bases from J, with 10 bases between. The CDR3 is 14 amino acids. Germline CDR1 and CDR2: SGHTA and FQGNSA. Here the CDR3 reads CASSLTRGDYGYTF. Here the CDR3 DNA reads TGTGCCAGCAGCTTAACACGGGGAGACTATGGCTACACCTTC.

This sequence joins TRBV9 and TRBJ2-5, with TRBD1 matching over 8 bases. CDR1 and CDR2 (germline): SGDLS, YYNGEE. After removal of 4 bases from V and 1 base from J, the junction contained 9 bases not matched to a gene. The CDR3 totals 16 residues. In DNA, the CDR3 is TGTGCCAGCAGCCCAAGGGACAGGCTCCTCCAAGAGACCCAGTACTTC. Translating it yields CASSPRDRLLQETQYF. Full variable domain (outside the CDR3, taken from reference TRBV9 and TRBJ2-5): DSGVTQTPKHLITATGQRVTLRCSPRSGDLSVYWYQQSLDQGLQFLIQYYNGEERAKGNILERFSAQQFPDLHSELNLSSLELGDSALYFCASSPRDRLLQETQYFGPGTRLLVL.

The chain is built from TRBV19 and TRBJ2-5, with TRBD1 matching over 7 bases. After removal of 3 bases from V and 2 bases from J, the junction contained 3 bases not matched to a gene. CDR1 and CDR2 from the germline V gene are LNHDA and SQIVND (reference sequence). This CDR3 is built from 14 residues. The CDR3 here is CASSIARGQETQYF. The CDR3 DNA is TGTGCCAGTAGTATCGCCAGGGGGCAAGAGACCCAGTACTTC.